These T cell receptor beta chains were read from a single sample in a study of cytomegalovirus exposure and HLA in healthy donors. Method: immunoSEQ multiplex PCR; TCRdb's copy keeps in-frame clones and lacks some. The data show roughly 56,000 clones, about 80% seen once. Material for sequencing was PBMCs. The receptors originated from a middle-aged man in good health and CMV-seropositive. CDR3s include the opening cysteine and the closing phenylalanine or tryptophan.

CASQGFEQYF,TRBJ2-7,TRBV6-1
CASSQITSTEAFF,TRBJ1-1,TRBV4-2
CASSQGGGKGYYEQYF,TRBJ2-7,TRBV4-1
CASSETSGGYEQYF,TRBJ2-7,TRBV28
CASSPTGQETQYF,TRBJ2-5,TRBV4-1
CASRPRQGASGYTF,TRBJ1-2,TRBV7-6
CASSGKGFDQETQYF,TRBJ2-5,TRBV2
CASSPERGGPTGELFF,TRBJ2-2,TRBV11-1
CASTQWGGGETQYF,TRBJ2-5,TRBV7-9
CASTPGTSGGDEQFF,TRBJ2-1,TRBV27
CASSPEGHPPTNYGYTF,TRBJ1-2,TRBV9
CATSRARGSSSYEQYF,TRBJ2-7,TRBV15
CASGRGSGSGNTIYF,TRBJ1-3,TRBV11-2
CASSLIGREVAFF,TRBJ1-1,TRBV7-3
CASSPGSGGSEAFF,TRBJ1-1,TRBV5-1
CASSRTGSYEQYF,TRBJ2-7,TRBV10-1
CASSDSHNEQFF,TRBJ2-1,TRBV5-1
CDTARRQGAYSNQPQHF,TRBJ1-5,TRBV27
CASIADRVTYEQYF,TRBJ2-7,TRBV6-5
CASSLPSGQGHSPLHF,TRBJ1-6,TRBV5-4
CASSMRQGAIGELFF,TRBJ2-2,TRBV19
CASSLWDRASYGYTF,TRBJ1-2,TRBV7-9
CASSLGTGINQPQHF,TRBJ1-5,TRBV7-9
CASSSQGAGTDTQYF,TRBJ2-3,TRBV5-1
CASSLTSKNEQFF,TRBJ2-1,TRBV7-2
CASSLMGTGQNEQFF,TRBJ2-1,TRBV11-3
CASIRTSMNEQFF,TRBJ2-1,TRBV2
CASSLDPGGDTQYF,TRBJ2-3,TRBV5-1
CASTWGDRGGEQYF,TRBJ2-7,TRBV25-1
CPSSQDMNVHIYNEQFF,TRBJ2-1,TRBV4-3
CASSLTFGYEQYF,TRBJ2-7,TRBV7-5
CASSGSDRSNEKLFF,TRBJ1-4,TRBV9
CASSPGTGKRDTQYF,TRBJ2-3,TRBV27
CASSQDSSGGAFRTDTQYF,TRBJ2-3,TRBV4-3
CASSRESPYEQYF,.,TRBV5-1
CASSGGGRLGPDTQYF,TRBJ2-3,TRBV6-1
CASSKGPNTEAFF,TRBJ1-1,TRBV2
CASSSLDRESSYEQYF,TRBJ2-7,TRBV28
CASSLAGGHNEQFF,TRBJ2-1,TRBV25-1
CAISETVSYEQYF,TRBJ2-7,TRBV10-3
CASSNRGSAGELFF,TRBJ2-2,TRBV2
CASSQDRGNEKLFF,TRBJ1-4,TRBV18
CASSPGGMGTGELFF,TRBJ2-2,TRBV6-1